These T cell receptor beta chains were read from a single sample in a study of cytomegalovirus exposure and HLA in healthy donors. Repertoires were generated with immunoSEQ multiplex PCR, while TCRdb's copy carries only in-frame clones and drops some. Seen here are fewer than 100,000 clones, roughly 73% observed once, and the top ten hold 4% to 5.5%. The sequencing sample was made of PBMCs. These receptors were taken from a male donor in good health and CMV-seropositive. Both conserved end residues are part of each CDR3. A D gene is named only where the DNA matches it firmly. The size field is filled for only some rows; it gives once, few, many or a size class.

>TRBJ1-1|NA|NA|TRBV19
TGTGCCAGCCTATGGGGGGTTAAAGCTTTCTTT
CASLWGVKAFF
>TRBJ1-1|NA|NA|TRBV6-5
TGTGCCAGCAGTTTCTCCTCGACGGGGAACACTGAAGCTTTCTTT
CASSFSSTGNTEAFF
>TRBJ2-1|NA|NA|TRBV5-1
TGCGCCAGCAGCAAAGATGGGCGCTCCTACAATGAGCAGTTCTTC
CASSKDGRSYNEQFF
>TRBJ1-4|once|TRBD1|TRBV18
TGTGCCAGCTCAACGAGCCCGGGACAGGGAGGCGGGAATGAAAAACTGTTTTTT
CASSTSPGQGGGNEKLFF
>TRBJ2-5|NA|TRBD1|TRBV6-4
TGTGCCAGCAGTGCCGGGACAGGGGGCGCAGAGACCCAGTACTTC
CASSAGTGGAETQYF
>TRBJ1-5|few|NA|TRBV28
TGTGCCAGCAGTTTAGACAGGAGGCCGCCAACGGAGCCCCAGCATTTT
CASSLDRRPPTEPQHF
>TRBJ2-1|NA|TRBD2|TRBV28
TGTGCCAGCAGGGGGAGGGCCACTCTAGACAATGAGCAGTTCTTC
CASRGRATLDNEQFF
>TRBJ1-2|NA|NA|TRBV10-1
TGCGCCAGCAGTGGGACCAGGGATTACTACACCTTC
CASSGTRDYYTF
>TRBJ2-7|NA|NA|TRBV28
TGTGCCAGCAGTTTGTTGGGCGGGGCGTACGAGCAGTACTTC
CASSLLGGAYEQYF
>TRBJ2-3|NA|NA|TRBV13
TGTGCCAGCAGCTTAGCACTAGAGATCACAGATACGCAGTATTTT
CASSLALEITDTQYF
>TRBJ2-5|NA|NA|TRBV19
TGTGCCAGTAGTATCCCCGCGTACCAAGAGACCCAGTACTTC
CASSIPAYQETQYF
>TRBJ2-1|NA|NA|TRBV2
TGTGCCAGCAGTGAAGTCAGGGGTTCTTATAATGAGCAGTTCTTC
CASSEVRGSYNEQFF
>TRBJ1-2|NA|NA|TRBV18
TGTGCCAGCTCACCAACGGGGGATGGCTACACCTTC
CASSPTGDGYTF
>TRBJ1-2|NA|NA|TRBV21-1
TGTGCCAGCAGCTCTCGACAGGGAAACTATGGCTACACCTTC
CASSSRQGNYGYTF
>TRBJ1-5|NA|TRBD1|TRBV5-4
TGTGCCAGCAGCTCTGACAGGGGAACGGGCCAGCCCCAGCATTTT
CASSSDRGTGQPQHF
>TRBJ2-7|NA|TRBD2|TRBV5-1
TGCGCCAGCAGCTCCGGCCTAGCGGGGGCCGGGAGCTCCTACGAGCAGTACTTC
CASSSGLAGAGSSYEQYF
>TRBJ2-1|NA|TRBD1|TRBV2
TGTGCCAGCAGTGATCCCGGACAGGGCGACAATGAGCAGTTCTTC
CASSDPGQGDNEQFF
>TRBJ2-6|NA|NA|TRBV18
TGTGCCAGCTCACCACTTACGCAGGTCTCTGGGGCCAACGTCCTGACTTTC
CASSPLTQVSGANVLTF
>TRBJ2-1|NA|TRBD2|TRBV7-9
TGTGCCAGCAGCTTAGGGCTAGCGGGAGGGGTGTATGAGCAGTTCTTC
CASSLGLAGGVYEQFF
>TRBJ1-2|NA|NA|TRBV7-9
TGTGCCAGCAGCTTATGGACAGCTCTCTATGGCTACACCTTC
CASSLWTALYGYTF
>TRBJ2-1|NA|TRBD2|TRBV30
TGTGCCTGGAGTTTCGGGAGGGTCTCGGATGAGCAGTTCTTC
CAWSFGRVSDEQFF
>TRBJ2-7|NA|TRBD2|TRBV10-3
TGTGCCATCAGCGCAGCGGGAGAAGACTACGAGCAGTACTTC
CAISAAGEDYEQYF
>TRBJ2-7|NA|NA|TRBV27
TGTGCCAGCAGTCCCCCAGGGTTAAACCACGAGCAGTACTTC
CASSPPGLNHEQYF
>TRBJ1-1|NA|TRBD1|TRBV5-4
TGTGCCAGCAGCCAAGGACAGGTAATCACTGAAGCTTTCTTT
CASSQGQVITEAFF
>TRBJ1-1|NA|TRBD1|TRBV27
TGTGCCAGCAGTTTATCGACAGGGGGGTACACTGAAGCTTTCTTT
CASSLSTGGYTEAFF
>TRBJ1-2|NA|NA|TRBV2
TGTGCCAGCAGGCAACAGGGATTTTCTAACTATGGCTACACCTTC
CASRQQGFSNYGYTF
>TRBJ1-5|once|TRBD1|TRBV5-8
TGTGCCAGCAGCTTGTATTCGGGGACAGATAGCAATCAGCCCCAGCATTTT
CASSLYSGTDSNQPQHF
>TRBJ2-7|NA|NA|TRBV11-2
TGTGCCAGCAGCTTAGATCGGTCTGGGGCCCAGGGCCGCGAGCAGTACTTC
CASSLDRSGAQGREQYF
>TRBJ2-5|few|TRBD1|TRBV14
TGTGCCAGCAGCGGGACAGGGGTAGAGACCCAGTACTTC
CASSGTGVETQYF